A single sample gave rise to the 14 T cell receptor beta chains below, sequenced in a study of T cell changes during pregnancy in multiple sclerosis. Only in-frame clones appear in the TCRdb table, and some are missing; sequencing was by immunoSEQ multiplex PCR. The sample lists fewer than 90,000 clones, roughly 93% seen once, with under 1.3% in the top ten. This specimen was peripheral blood, taken in the first trimester of pregnancy. Receptor source: a female donor with multiple sclerosis, enrolled in a pregnancy study.

The chain couples TRBV18 to TRBJ1-3; a possible D gene is TRBD1 (6 bases). V was shortened by 8 bases and J by 0 bases, with 14 bases between the two germline ends. The CDR3 runs to 15 residues. Germline CDR1 reads KGHSH; CDR2 reads LQKENI. The CDR3 sequence is CASVSGGDSGNTIYF. CDR3 nucleotides: TGTGCCAGCGTTTCGGGGGGCGACTCTGGAAACACCATATATTTT.

This clone was seen only once. The chain has TRBV2 and TRBJ2-2, with 7 bases that match TRBD1. CDR1 is SNHLY, CDR2 FYNNEI, per germline. The CDR3 runs 14 residues. J was trimmed by 6 bases and V by 5 bases; bases with no gene match: 6. The CDR3 sequence is CASSQQGYAGELFF. The CDR3 DNA reads as TGTGCCAGCAGTCAACAGGGGTACGCCGGGGAGCTGTTTTTT.

The chain joins TRBV27 to TRBJ2-3; D is undetermined. The CDR3 spans 15 residues. Deletions cut 1 base from V and 0 bases from J, with 8 bases between. Germline V gene sequence: CDR1 MNHEY, CDR2 SMNVEV (reference sequence). The CDR3 is CASSLYRSSTDTQYF. For the CDR3, the DNA is TGTGCCAGCAGTTTATATCGTAGCAGCACAGATACGCAGTATTTT.

J is TRBJ2-1 and V is TRBV2; TRBD2 matches at 9 bases. The CDR3 length is 15 residues. Trimming took 5 bases from V and 3 from J; bases not matched to a gene: 5. The germline V gene has CDR1 SNHLY and CDR2 FYNNEI. The CDR3 region is CASSPAGGYYNEQFF. DNA of the CDR3: TGTGCCAGCAGTCCGGCGGGGGGGTACTACAATGAGCAGTTCTTC.

The V gene is TRBV25-1, the J gene TRBJ1-6; a possible D gene is TRBD1 (6 bases). V was cut by 1 base and J by 7 bases, with 11 bases left in between. This CDR3 is 15 amino acids long. Germline-derived CDR1 and CDR2 are MGHDK and SYGVNS. The CDR3 loop is CASSEWSGENSPLHF. CDR3 coding DNA: TGTGCCAGCAGTGAATGGTCAGGGGAGAATTCACCCCTCCACTTT.

The rearrangement links TRBV6-1 to TRBJ2-2; D might be TRBD1 (6 bases). Trimming removed 10 bases at V and 7 bases at J, with 19 bases between. CDR1 is MNHNS, CDR2 SASEGT, per germline. The CDR3 covers 14 residues. This chain's CDR3 is CAIKTGDGIGELFF. CDR3 DNA: TGTGCCATTAAGACAGGCGATGGGATCGGGGAGCTGTTTTTT.

The rearrangement uses TRBV9 and TRBJ2-1; a possible D gene is TRBD2 (5 bases). The ends were cut back, 3 bases at V and 9 bases at J, with 16 bases in the middle. The CDR3 is 14 amino acids. Per the germline V gene, CDR1 is SGDLS and CDR2 is YYNGEE. The CDR3 region is CASSARGSYGEQFF. CDR3 bases: TGTGCCAGCAGCGCCCGGGGAAGCTACGGTGAGCAGTTCTTC.

Only one count was recorded for this clone. The genes are TRBV6-5 and TRBJ2-7; D not certain. Germline assignment: CDR1 MNHEY and CDR2 SVGAGI. This CDR3 spans 14 amino acids. V gave up 2 bases and J gave up 6 bases, with 14 bases separating them. The CDR3: CASSYLNYPFEQYF. The CDR3 DNA reads TGTGCCAGCAGTTACCTGAACTACCCCTTCGAGCAGTACTTC.

The chain employs TRBV6-1 and TRBJ2-5; TRBD2 agrees at 7 bases. The ends lost 4 bases at V and 1 base at J; junction bases unmatched: 12. Germline CDR1 reads MNHNS; CDR2 reads SASEGT. CDR3 length equals 17 residues. This chain's CDR3 is CASSGWSLGLGQETQYF. CDR3 in DNA: TGTGCCAGCAGTGGATGGAGCCTAGGACTAGGCCAAGAGACCCAGTACTTC.

This chain connects TRBV19 to TRBJ2-4, with TRBD2 matching 11 bases. The V and J ends lost 4 bases and 0 bases, in that order; junction bases with no gene match: 8. Germline V lookup: CDR1 LNHDA, CDR2 SQIVND (reference sequence). The CDR3 length is 18 residues. CDR3 sequence reads: CASSTMTGTSGAKNIQYF. For the CDR3, the DNA is TGTGCCAGTAGTACCATGACCGGGACTAGCGGAGCCAAAAACATTCAGTACTTC.

CDR3 amino acids: CASSLSSTLPQHF. The CDR3 coding sequence is TGTGCCAGCAGTTTATCCTCCACCCTACCCCAGCATTTT. The chain recombines TRBV27 with TRBJ1-5, with D unresolved. The CDR3 totals 13 residues. The V and J ends lost 0 bases and 10 bases respectively, with 10 bases between them. Per the germline V gene, CDR1 is MNHEY and CDR2 is SMNVEV (reference sequence).

The V and J genes are TRBV7-3 and TRBJ1-5; D uncertain. Trimming stripped 3 bases from V and 1 base from J, with 13 bases between. This CDR3 has 16 amino acids. Per germline, CDR1 SGHTA and CDR2 FQGTGA. The CDR3 nucleotides are TGTGCCAGCAGCTTCTCCGGGTTGAACAGCAATCAGCCCCAGCATTTT. It codes for CASSFSGLNSNQPQHF.

The V and J genes are TRBV19 and TRBJ1-2; tentative D call: TRBD1 (5 bases). Germline V lookup: CDR1 LNHDA, CDR2 SQIVND (reference sequence). CDR3 length: 13 residues. Between the trimmed V and J ends, which lost 2 bases and 8 bases, there was a span of 12 bases. The CDR3: CASSIFGAEGYTF. The CDR3 nucleotides read TGTGCCAGTAGTATATTTGGGGCTGAAGGCTACACCTTC.

The chain employs TRBV29-1 and TRBJ2-7; the match to TRBD1 covers 11 bases. Germline V gives CDR1 SQVTM, CDR2 ANQGSEA. After removal of 3 bases from V and 7 bases from J, the junction contained 5 bases not matched to a gene. This CDR3 is 13 amino acids long. The CDR3 nucleotides read TGCAGCGTTGACGGACAGGGGGCTCAGGAGCAGTACTTC. It encodes CSVDGQGAQEQYF.